The clone carrying this T cell receptor (beta chain) was counted a few times. Its antigen is unidentified. Germline V gene data show CDR1 as SEHNR and CDR2 as FQNEAQ (reference sequence). CDR3 size: 18 residues. The ends lost 5 bases at V and 1 base at J; junction bases unmatched: 8. This PCR relied on a set of 60 Vbeta primers and 13 Jbeta primers. Data came from immunoSEQ multiplex PCR; TCRdb stores just in-frame clones and leaves some out. The table has about 160,000 clones, around 76% seen once. This entry comes from a study of cytomegalovirus exposure and HLA in healthy donors. At the level of the study: About 179 million T cells yielded 117 million unique TCR beta sequences in earlier analysis.

Findings and limits, study-wide: More clonal expansion characterized HLA-associated TCR beta chains than equally common others in a later analysis. Most sequenced TCRs were rare (though some public TCRs occurred in many donors). In an earlier analysis, about 87% or about 30%: the productive usage of most TCR beta V segments.

What was sequenced was PBMCs. The chain combines TRBV7-9 with TRBJ2-6; TRBD1 matches at 10 bases. This sequence was found in a female donor in good health and CMV-seronegative. The CDR3 is CASSPGQGGRSGANVLTF. The CDR3 DNA reads as TGTGCCAGCAGCCCCGGACAGGGGGGGAGGTCTGGGGCCAACGTCCTGACTTTC.